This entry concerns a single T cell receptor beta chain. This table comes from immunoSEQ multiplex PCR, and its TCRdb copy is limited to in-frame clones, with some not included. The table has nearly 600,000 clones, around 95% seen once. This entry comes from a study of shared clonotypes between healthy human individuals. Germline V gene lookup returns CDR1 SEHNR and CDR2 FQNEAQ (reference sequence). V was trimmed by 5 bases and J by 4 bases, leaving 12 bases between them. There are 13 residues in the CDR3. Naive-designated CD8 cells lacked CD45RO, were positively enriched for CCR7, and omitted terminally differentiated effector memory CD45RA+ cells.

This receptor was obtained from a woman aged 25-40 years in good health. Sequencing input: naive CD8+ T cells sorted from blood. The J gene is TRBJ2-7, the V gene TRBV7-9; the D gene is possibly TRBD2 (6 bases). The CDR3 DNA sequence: TGTGCCAGCAGCCAAGGGGAGGCATACGAGCAGTACTTC. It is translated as CASSQGEAYEQYF.